This T cell receptor beta chain was identified in a study of blood T cell repertoires in COVID-19. Everyone who took part was 18 to 89 years old, and they came from some 23 US areas. Donors in Cohort 3 who had recovered were those with two negative PCRs, healthcare professional clearance, or resolution of their symptoms. The table came from immunoSEQ multiplex PCR; TCRdb's copy has only in-frame clones and leaves some out. The table lists about 370,000 clones, 80% to 90% of them singletons. Looked up from germline, CDR1 is SGHDN and CDR2 is FVKESK. With V trimmed by 5 bases and J by 1 base, 5 bases remained unmatched. The length of the CDR3 is 14 residues.

Material: PBMCs or T cells enriched from blood (not recorded which). The chain couples TRBV14 to TRBJ2-7; 7 nucleotides agree with TRBD2. The source of this sequence is a man aged 18 to 35 who had recovered from COVID-19. CDR3 sequence (DNA): TGTGCCAGCAGCTGGATAGCGGGTTCCTACGAGCAGTACTTC. Protein sequence: CASSWIAGSYEQYF.